This T cell receptor beta chain was observed in a study of T cells in tumors after PD-1 blockade. Generated by immunoSEQ multiplex PCR, the TCRdb table keeps only in-frame clones and is missing some. The sample gives 60,000 to 65,000 clones, 74% of which show up once; approximately 4.8% is in the top ten. This CDR3 contains 12 residues. V was shortened by 6 bases and J by 3 bases, with 6 bases between the two germline ends. Genomic DNA template from tumor biopsies or peripheral blood, about 616 ng to 6,500 ng input. The sequence came from a human donor with basal cell carcinoma. The chain employs TRBV12-3 or TRBV12-4 and TRBJ1-5; D remains unclear. The sequenced sample was PBMCs, obtained after anti-PD-1 treatment. The CDR3 protein is CASRQLNQPQHF. CDR3 coding DNA: TGTGCCAGCAGACAGCTCAATCAGCCCCAGCATTTT.